The 20 T cell receptor beta chains below all came from one sample that was sequenced in a study of regulatory T cells in long-lasting Graves disease. Researchers made TCR beta libraries by using iRepertoire HTBI primers and running Arm-PCR on CDR3 regions. Each CDR3 protein is one row after TCRdb ran MiXCR on the multiplex PCR reads. The data contain hundreds of thousands of distinct CDR3 sequences, roughly 15% of them singletons. Noted time point: newly diagnosed GD, antithyroid drugs for less than 3 months. RNA extracted from PBMCs served as the sequencing template. These same records also appear under a second study, on T cells in Graves' hyperthyroidism and ophthalmopathy.

The sample here was peripheral blood mononuclear cells (PBMCs), taken at new diagnosis, from a patient treated with antithyroid drugs. Every receptor here comes from a woman in her twenties or thirties with Graves disease.

This rearrangement joins TRBV6-1 to TRBJ1-5; the D is unclear. This CDR3 is built from 13 residues. Germline V gene lookup returns CDR1 MNHNS and CDR2 SASEGT. Trimming took off 7 bases at V and 4 bases at J, with 11 bases between the two ends. In nucleotides, the CDR3 is TGTGCCAGCACGGACGGACCGAATCAGCCCCAGCATTTT. It is translated as CASTDGPNQPQHF.

This chain links TRBV29-1 with TRBJ2-3, with D unclear. Trimming cost V 5 bases and J 0 bases, with 9 bases left between them. Germline CDR1 is SQVTM and CDR2 is ANQGSEA. The CDR3 contains 13 residues. The CDR3 DNA is TGCAGCGTTCGACATATTAGCACAGATACGCAGTATTTT. This translates into CSVRHISTDTQYF.

A few counts support this clonotype. The V call is TRBV20-1, the J call TRBJ1-6; a weak D match, TRBD1 (5 bases). Germline V gene sequence: CDR1 DFQATT, CDR2 SNEGSKA (reference sequence). CDR3 length: 14 residues. CDR3 DNA: TGCGGGGGTACGGGGGGGAGAGGTAATTCACCCCTCCACTTT. Its protein is CGGTGGRGNSPLHF.

This clonotype was counted between two and nine times. The chain uses TRBV29-1 and TRBJ2-6; D unresolved. Deletions cut 6 bases from V and 2 bases from J, with 14 bases between. The CDR3 extends over 15 amino acids. Looked up from germline, CDR1 is SQVTM and CDR2 is ANQGSEA. Here the CDR3 DNA reads TGCAGCGTCCGAGATGACATCCCTGGGGCCAACGTCCTGACTTTC. Translation gives CSVRDDIPGANVLTF.

V gene TRBV13 combines with J gene TRBJ2-5, with D possibly TRBD1 on 5 matching bases. Deletions cut 6 bases from V and 4 bases from J, with 12 bases between. The CDR3 is made up of 13 amino acids. In germline, CDR1 is PRHDT, CDR2 FYEKMQ (reference sequence). CDR3 bases: TGTGCCAGCAGTATAAGGGGAACAGAGACCCAGTACTTC. Translated, it gives CASSIRGTETQYF.

This clonotype occurred a few times. This rearrangement joins TRBV20-1 to TRBJ2-7, with 11 bases fitting TRBD1. Trimming cost V 0 bases and J 7 bases; bases outside gene matches: 5. There are 14 residues in the CDR3. Germline V gene data show CDR1 as DFQATT and CDR2 as SNEGSKA (reference sequence). CDR3 nucleotides: TGCAGTGCTAGAGAAACCGGGACAGGGGGGGAGCAGTACTTC. Translated: CSARETGTGGEQYF.

The V and J genes are TRBV6-1 and TRBJ1-4; weak D call: TRBD1 (6 bases). Germline V gives CDR1 MNHNS, CDR2 SASEGT. The ends were cut back, 6 bases at V and 0 bases at J, with 11 bases in the middle. The CDR3 spans 15 residues. This CDR3 reads CASRGGVTTNEKLFF. The CDR3 nucleotides are TGTGCCAGCAGAGGGGGGGTTACAACTAATGAAAAACTGTTTTTT.

This clonotype was recorded at least ten times. The chain carries TRBV11-2 and TRBJ2-1, with D possibly being TRBD2 (5 bases). This CDR3 is built from 13 residues. With 3 bases removed from V and 9 bases from J, the gap between germline ends came to 12 bases. From germline, CDR1 is SGHAT and CDR2 FQNNGV. CDR3 protein: CASSFPIRGEQFF. In DNA, the CDR3 is TGTGCCAGCAGCTTCCCGATACGGGGTGAGCAGTTCTTC. Supplemented by reference TRBV11-2 and TRBJ2-1, the full variable domain reads EAGVAQSPRYKIIEKRQSVAFWCNPISGHATLYWYQQILGQGPKLLIQFQNNGVVDDSQLPKDRFSAERLKGVDSTLKIQPAKLEDSAVYLCASSFPIRGEQFFGPGTRLTVL.

This clonotype was seen many times. The V call is TRBV2, the J call TRBJ2-7, with no clear D. Trimming pared 5 bases from V and 2 bases from J, leaving 10 bases between. CDR3 size: 13 residues. Germline V gives CDR1 SNHLY, CDR2 FYNNEI. The CDR3 nucleotides read TGTGCCAGCAGTTTGAGTGTTACCTACGAGCAGTACTTC. Its translation is CASSLSVTYEQYF.

This clonotype occurred many times. The CDR3 DNA sequence: TGTGCCAGTAGTATTAGGCCCGGGCCTACCCGCGACAATGAGCAGTTCTTC. This translates into CASSIRPGPTRDNEQFF. The V gene is TRBV19, the J gene TRBJ2-1; D gene uncertain. Germline V gene data show CDR1 as LNHDA and CDR2 as SQIVND (reference sequence). This CDR3 contains 17 residues. V lost 3 bases, J lost 5 bases, and 20 bases lay in between.

This clonotype was seen at least ten times. V usage is TRBV2 and J usage is TRBJ2-2; D not resolved. V lost 6 bases and J 0 bases, leaving 11 bases between the germline ends. This CDR3 is built from 15 residues. CDR1 and CDR2 from the germline V gene are SNHLY and FYNNEI. CDR3 in DNA: TGTGCCAGCAGGAGCAACAGCGCGAACACCGGGGAGCTGTTTTTT. This codes for CASRSNSANTGELFF.

This clonotype was detected many times. The chain employs TRBV12-3 or TRBV12-4 and TRBJ2-1; 13 bases map to TRBD2. The J segment lost 8 bases and the V segment lost 3 bases, leaving 22 bases of the junction unmatched. CDR3 length equals 21 residues. Written as DNA, the CDR3 is TGTGCCAGCAGTTTGTATGTCAGAAATCCGGGACTAGCGGGAAAAGTAGATGAGCAGTTCTTC. Translation: CASSLYVRNPGLAGKVDEQFF.

In regard to this clonotype: A much larger clone lies a single base off, so this may be a read error. The chain joins TRBV19 to TRBJ2-5, with 11 nucleotides matching TRBD1. The CDR3 is 12 amino acids. Trimming cost V 10 bases and J 4 bases; bases outside gene matches: 2. CDR1 and CDR2 from the germline V gene are LNHDA and SQIVND (reference sequence). Here the CDR3 DNA reads TGTGCCATCGGGACAGGGGGAGAGACCCAGTACTTC. As protein: CAIGTGGETQYF. Using reference TRBV19 and TRBJ2-5 for the parts outside the CDR3, the full variable domain is DGGITQSPKYLFRKEGQNVTLSCEQNLNHDAMYWYRQDPGQGLRLIYYSQIVNDFQKGDIAEGYSVSREKKESFPLTVTSAQKNPTAFYLCAIGTGGETQYFGPGTRLLVL.

This clonotype is a singleton in its sample. A much bigger clone sits one base away, suggesting this may be a read error. The chain is built from TRBV6-2 or TRBV6-3 and TRBJ2-7; D might be TRBD1 (6 bases). From germline, CDR1 is MNHEY and CDR2 SVGEGT. The CDR3 contains 15 residues. The CDR3 loop reads CASNPKDRSSYGQYF. The CDR3 DNA reads TGTGCCAGCAATCCGAAGGACAGAAGCTCCTACGGGCAGTACTTC.

This clonotype was detected ten times or more. V usage is TRBV14 and J usage is TRBJ2-5; TRBD2 matches 9 bases. Per the germline V gene, CDR1 is SGHDN and CDR2 is FVKESK. J gave up 5 bases and V 1 base, and 8 bases lay outside the gene matches. The CDR3 has 16 residues. The CDR3, as DNA: TGTGCCAGCAGCCAAGGATCGGCGGGAGGGCTGGAGACCCAGTACTTC. Its translation is CASSQGSAGGLETQYF.

This clonotype has a count of ten or more. The chain couples TRBV20-1 to TRBJ2-3, with 11 positions matching TRBD2. The J segment lost 5 bases and the V segment lost 0 bases, leaving 7 bases of the junction unmatched. Per germline, CDR1 DFQATT and CDR2 SNEGSKA (reference sequence). CDR3 length equals 16 residues. CDR3 nucleotides: TGCAGTGCTAGAGATCAAACTAGCGGGAGACGAGATACGCAGTATTTT. Protein sequence: CSARDQTSGRRDTQYF.

This clonotype was counted a few times. The chain links TRBV9 to TRBJ1-3; D is perhaps TRBD1 (5 bases). From germline, CDR1 is SGDLS and CDR2 YYNGEE. The CDR3 sequence is 16 residues long. V was pared by 0 bases and J by 0 bases, with 10 bases between. CDR3 region: CASSVADSLSGNTIYF. The CDR3 DNA is TGTGCCAGCAGCGTAGCCGACAGCCTCTCTGGAAACACCATATATTTT. Full variable domain (missing parts from reference TRBV9 and TRBJ1-3): DSGVTQTPKHLITATGQRVTLRCSPRSGDLSVYWYQQSLDQGLQFLIQYYNGEERAKGNILERFSAQQFPDLHSELNLSSLELGDSALYFCASSVADSLSGNTIYFGEGSWLTVV.

At least ten counts were recorded for this clonotype. The chain has TRBV7-2 and TRBJ2-1; weak D call: TRBD2 (6 bases). Trimming removed 5 bases from V and 9 bases from J, with 17 bases in between. CDR1 is SGHTA and CDR2 is FQGNSA in the germline V gene. There are 14 residues in the CDR3. The CDR3 reads CASSPLLASREQFF. The CDR3 region has the DNA TGTGCCAGCAGCCCATTACTAGCATCGCGTGAGCAGTTCTTC.

The V call is TRBV30, the J call TRBJ2-7; the match to TRBD2 covers 9 bases. J gave up 0 bases and V 2 bases, and 5 bases lay outside the gene matches. The length of the CDR3 is 15 residues. Germline-derived CDR1 and CDR2 are GTSNPN and SVGIG (reference sequence). The chain's CDR3 is CAWSSRTSVSYEQYF. In DNA form, the CDR3 reads TGTGCCTGGAGTAGCCGGACTAGCGTCTCCTACGAGCAGTACTTC.

Comments on this clonotype: A much larger clone lies one base from this, so it may be a read error. The rearrangement links TRBV5-5 to TRBJ2-1; 10 bases agree with TRBD1. The CDR3 runs to 15 residues. CDR1 and CDR2 (germline): SGHKS, YYEKEE (reference sequence). The CDR3 DNA reads as TGTGCCGGCAGTTTGACAGGGGGCGCCTCCAATGAGCAGTTCTTC. This encodes CAGSLTGGASNEQFF.